These 27 T cell receptor beta chains were all obtained from the same sample, sequenced in a study of blood T cell repertoires in COVID-19. Here immunoSEQ multiplex PCR was the method, and the copy in TCRdb shows in-frame clones only, minus some. This sample has 95,000 to 150,000 clones; less than 90% occur once, and the top ten carry over 25%. The specimen sequenced was peripheral blood. These receptors all stem from a woman of 80 years or more with acute or convalescent COVID-19.

V gene TRBV29-1 combines with J gene TRBJ1-4; D gene unclear. V was shortened by 6 bases and J by 0 bases, with 11 bases between the two germline ends. Germline V gene data show CDR1 as SQVTM and CDR2 as ANQGSEA. The CDR3 is 14 residues long. CDR3 region: CSVSSPSTNEKLFF. The CDR3 bases are TGCAGCGTATCGAGTCCATCAACTAATGAAAAACTGTTTTTT.

This clone showed up just once. The CDR3 reads CASSSYISGANVLTF. The CDR3 DNA reads as TGTGCCAGCAGCTCGTATATCTCTGGGGCCAACGTCCTGACTTTC. This rearrangement joins TRBV5-8 to TRBJ2-6, with D unclear. V dropped 3 bases and J dropped 0 bases, with 7 bases sitting between them. This CDR3 contains 15 residues. Germline CDR1 and CDR2: SGHTS and YDEGEE. Filled out from reference TRBV5-8 and TRBJ2-6, the complete variable domain reads EAGVTQSPTHLIKTRGQQATLRCSPISGHTSVYWYQQALGLGLQFLLWYDEGEERNRGNFPPRFSGRQFPNYSSELNVNALELEDSALYLCASSSYISGANVLTFGAGSRLTVL.

This clone has a handful of counts. The V call is TRBV5-1, the J call TRBJ1-6, with 7 bases that match TRBD1. With V trimmed by 4 bases and J by 0 bases, 7 bases remained unmatched. CDR1 SGHRS and CDR2 YFSETQ come from the germline V gene. The CDR3 is 17 amino acids. The CDR3 spells CASSKGQASSYNSPLHF. The CDR3 region has the DNA TGCGCCAGCAGCAAAGGACAGGCGAGCTCCTATAATTCACCCCTCCACTTT.

This chain connects TRBV6-1 to TRBJ2-2; possible D gene TRBD2, 5 bases. Germline V gene sequence: CDR1 MNHNS, CDR2 SASEGT. This CDR3 is built from 15 residues. Trimming stripped 2 bases from V and 1 base from J, with 8 bases between. CDR3 bases: TGTGCCAGCAGTGAATTTGAGGGGAACACCGGGGAGCTGTTTTTT. Protein: CASSEFEGNTGELFF.

This sequence joins TRBV27 and TRBJ1-6; D possibly corresponds to TRBD1 (5 bases). Deletions cut 2 bases from V and 0 bases from J, with 11 bases between. Germline V lookup: CDR1 MNHEY, CDR2 SMNVEV (reference sequence). This CDR3 is built from 17 residues. CDR3 sequence (DNA): TGTGCCAGCAGTTTAGGGGGAGGGAGCTCCTATAATTCACCCCTCCACTTT. Residues: CASSLGGGSSYNSPLHF.

V usage is TRBV5-6 and J usage is TRBJ1-1; D remains ambiguous. V dropped 3 bases and J dropped 3 bases, with 9 bases sitting between them. The CDR3 is made up of 13 amino acids. Germline V lookup: CDR1 SGHDT, CDR2 YYEEEE. CDR3 DNA: TGTGCCAGCAGCTCTCGGGTGTACACTGAAGCTTTCTTT. Amino acid sequence: CASSSRVYTEAFF. The variable domain in full, with the rest retrieved from reference TRBV5-6 and TRBJ1-1, is DAGVTQSPTHLIKTRGQQVTLRCSPKSGHDTVSWYQQALGQGPQFIFQYYEEEERQRGNFPDRFSGHQFPNYSSELNVNALLLGDSALYLCASSSRVYTEAFFGQGTRLTVV.

The chain joins TRBV6-5 to TRBJ1-1, with D perhaps TRBD1 (6 bases). This CDR3 is built from 13 residues. V was trimmed by 6 bases and J by 1 base, leaving 9 bases between them. Germline CDR1 MNHEY, CDR2 SVGAGI. CDR3 bases: TGTGCCAGCAGAAAACAGGGGAACACTGAAGCTTTCTTT. Translated: CASRKQGNTEAFF.

The chain has TRBV7-3 and TRBJ1-2, with TRBD1 matching over 8 bases. The CDR3 totals 17 residues. Germline CDR1 is SGHTA and CDR2 is FQGTGA. V gave up 5 bases and J gave up 4 bases; unmatched junction bases: 15. CDR3 residues: CASSPGTGGSPFYGYTF. DNA for the CDR3: TGTGCCAGCAGCCCCGGGACAGGAGGCTCCCCTTTCTATGGCTACACCTTC.

V is TRBV5-4 and J is TRBJ2-7, with 7 bases that match TRBD1. The V and J ends lost 4 bases and 1 base, in that order; junction bases with no gene match: 5. Germline assignment: CDR1 SGHNT and CDR2 YYREEE (reference sequence). This CDR3 has 14 residues. The CDR3 loop reads CASSRTGSSYEQYF. The DNA for the CDR3 is TGTGCCAGCAGCCGGACAGGATCTTCCTACGAGCAGTACTTC.

This clone was recorded once. This sequence joins TRBV19 and TRBJ1-3; a possible D gene is TRBD1 (6 bases). V was cut by 7 bases and J by 4 bases, with 14 bases left in between. CDR3 length: 14 residues. Germline V CDR1 and CDR2: LNHDA, SQIVND (reference sequence). CDR3 region: CASIPTGTGNTIYF. The CDR3 DNA sequence: TGTGCCAGTATCCCGACCGGGACAGGAAACACCATATATTTT.

This clone appeared once. The chain combines TRBV12-5 with TRBJ1-2, with D perhaps matching TRBD1 (5 bases). Germline V gene sequence: CDR1 LGHNT, CDR2 FRNRAP. This CDR3 contains 15 residues. Trimming removed 4 bases from V and 3 bases from J, with 15 bases in between. The CDR3 bases are TGTGCTAGTGGTTCGGCGGGGGGTTGGGACTATGGCTACACCTTC. It codes for CASGSAGGWDYGYTF.

The chain combines TRBV27 with TRBJ2-7, with 8 bases fitting TRBD1. The CDR3 runs to 15 residues. Germline CDR1 reads MNHEY; CDR2 reads SMNVEV (reference sequence). Trimming at V came to 5 bases and at J to 2 bases, leaving 8 bases not matched to a gene. Here the CDR3 DNA reads TGTGCCAGCAGTCCCCTCGGGACAGGCACCTACGAGCAGTACGTC. Protein sequence: CASSPLGTGTYEQYV.

The gene calls are TRBV2 and TRBJ1-1; 7 bases line up with TRBD1. The CDR3 consists of 14 residues. V was pared by 8 bases and J by 5 bases, with 11 bases of the junction left unmatched. The V gene's germline CDR1 is SNHLY and CDR2 FYNNEI. CDR3 sequence (DNA): TGTGCCAGCGGAGACAGGGTAGGGTTTACTGAAGCTTTCTTT. Translated: CASGDRVGFTEAFF.

The chain recombines TRBV18 with TRBJ1-1; TRBD1 matches 9 bases. Germline loops: CDR1 KGHSH, CDR2 LQKENI. This CDR3 region has 16 residues. With 3 bases clipped from V and 2 bases from J, the junction kept 7 bases outside the gene matches. CDR3 in amino acids: CASSPDTGGGNTEAFF. In DNA form, the CDR3 reads TGTGCCAGCTCACCGGATACAGGGGGCGGAAACACTGAAGCTTTCTTT. Full variable domain (outside the CDR3, taken from reference TRBV18 and TRBJ1-1): NAGVMQNPRHLVRRRGQEARLRCSPMKGHSHVYWYRQLPEEGLKFMVYLQKENIIDESGMPKERFSAEFPKEGPSILRIQQVVRGDSAAYFCASSPDTGGGNTEAFFGQGTRLTVV.

V is TRBV11-3 and J is TRBJ1-1; a possible D gene is TRBD1 (5 bases). Trimming stripped 2 bases from V and 4 bases from J, with 8 bases between. CDR3 length equals 13 residues. CDR1 and CDR2 from the germline V gene are SGHNT and YENEEA. CDR3 sequence reads: CASSLFGGTEAFF. The CDR3 region has the DNA TGTGCCAGCAGCTTATTCGGGGGCACTGAAGCTTTCTTT.

The chain carries TRBV4-1 and TRBJ1-1; D may be TRBD1 (6 bases). The V gene lost 1 base and the J gene lost 8 bases, with 14 bases spanning the gap. Germline V CDR1 and CDR2: MGHRA, YSYEKL. The length of the CDR3 is 14 residues. In DNA, the CDR3 is TGCGCCAGCAGCCAAGTTGGACAGTTCCCCGAAGCTTTCTTT. Translating gives CASSQVGQFPEAFF.

The V and J genes are TRBV5-1 and TRBJ1-2, with D perhaps TRBD1 (5 bases). From germline, CDR1 is SGHRS and CDR2 YFSETQ. The V gene lost 2 bases and the J gene lost 10 bases, with 12 bases spanning the gap. The CDR3 runs to 12 residues. CDR3 sequence: CASSFTGFAYTF. DNA for the CDR3: TGCGCCAGCAGCTTTACAGGCTTTGCCTACACCTTC.

The chain joins TRBV7-9 to TRBJ1-3; D perhaps matches TRBD1 (6 bases). The CDR3 covers 13 residues. Germline V lookup: CDR1 SEHNR, CDR2 FQNEAQ (reference sequence). For the CDR3, the DNA is TGTGCAAACGGACAGAGCTCTGGAAACACCATATATTTT. It specifies CANGQSSGNTIYF.

This chain connects TRBV5-5 to TRBJ2-6; TRBD1 matches 7 bases. CDR1 SGHKS and CDR2 YYEKEE come from the germline V gene (reference sequence). The CDR3 covers 16 residues. Trimming removed 5 bases from V and 0 bases from J; junction bases left unmatched: 5. CDR3 amino acids: CASSQGVSSGANVLTF. The CDR3 DNA is TGTGCCAGCAGTCAGGGGGTTTCCTCTGGGGCCAACGTCCTGACTTTC.

J is TRBJ1-2 and V is TRBV5-1, with 11 bases identical to TRBD1. The germline V gene has CDR1 SGHRS and CDR2 YFSETQ. V shed 0 bases and J 6 bases; nucleotides not matched to a gene: 4. The CDR3 totals 15 residues. The CDR3 loop is CASSLGRTGGNGYTF. The CDR3 coding sequence is TGCGCCAGCAGCTTGGGACGGACAGGGGGCAATGGCTACACCTTC. Together with reference TRBV5-1 and TRBJ1-2, the CDR3 gives the full variable domain: KAGVTQTPRYLIKTRGQQVTLSCSPISGHRSVSWYQQTPGQGLQFLFEYFSETQRNKGNFPGRFSGRQFSNSRSEMNVSTLELGDSALYLCASSLGRTGGNGYTFGSGTRLTVV.

The chain recombines TRBV5-1 with TRBJ2-1; D may be TRBD2 (7 bases). Germline CDR1 reads SGHRS; CDR2 reads YFSETQ. The V end lost 7 bases, the J end lost 8 bases, and 19 bases lay between the germline ends. CDR3 length equals 14 residues. In nucleotides, the CDR3 is TGCGCCAGCCAGGAACTGGGGGGGCCTTATGAGCAGTTCTTC. It is translated as CASQELGGPYEQFF.

The CDR3 reads CASRLTGAGYTF. The CDR3 DNA reads TGCGCCAGCAGATTGACAGGGGCCGGCTACACCTTC. The rearrangement joins TRBV5-1 to TRBJ1-2, with 8 positions matching TRBD1. CDR1 is SGHRS and CDR2 is YFSETQ in the germline V gene. This CDR3 has 12 residues. Trimming at V came to 5 bases and at J to 8 bases, leaving 5 bases not matched to a gene.

This clone was counted a single time. The chain joins TRBV10-3 to TRBJ2-1, with D possibly matching TRBD1 (6 bases). V lost 6 bases and J 4 bases, leaving 22 bases between the germline ends. Per the germline V gene, CDR1 is ENHRY and CDR2 is SYGVKD. CDR3 size: 17 residues. As DNA, the CDR3 is TGTGCCATCAGATCCGCCGAGGACAGTGGCCCATACAATGAGCAGTTCTTC. As protein: CAIRSAEDSGPYNEQFF.

This CDR3 reads CASSRSGQAIDIQYF. CDR3 DNA sequence: TGTGCCAGCAGCAGATCGGGACAGGCCATAGACATTCAGTACTTC. This sequence joins TRBV7-3 and TRBJ2-4, with 8 nucleotides matching TRBD1. Germline CDR1 is SGHTA and CDR2 is FQGTGA. The CDR3 loop spans 15 amino acids. V trimming: 5 bases; J trimming: 8 bases; junction bases outside the gene matches: 11.

The gene calls are TRBV4-3 and TRBJ1-5; 8 bases fit TRBD1. The CDR3 is 15 residues long. J was trimmed by 5 bases and V by 0 bases; bases with no gene match: 3. Germline assignment: CDR1 LGHNA and CDR2 YSLEER. The DNA of the CDR3 is TGCGCCAGCAGCCAAGATCCGGGACAGGATCAGCCCCAGCATTTT. This encodes CASSQDPGQDQPQHF.

This clone was picked up one time. The sample has other DNA sequences that encode this CDR3 too. This rearrangement joins TRBV3-1 (or the pseudogene TRBV3-2) to TRBJ1-6; TRBD1 aligns across 9 bases. The V segment lost 4 bases and the J segment 8 bases; nucleotides outside the gene matches: 3. The CDR3 length is 14 residues. Per the germline V gene, CDR1 is LGHDT and CDR2 is YNNKEL (reference sequence). The CDR3 sequence is CASSLRDRDSPLHF. CDR3 coding DNA: TGTGCCAGCAGCCTCCGGGACAGGGATTCACCCCTCCACTTT.

V gene TRBV2 combines with J gene TRBJ2-6; D is ambiguous. The CDR3 covers 14 residues. Germline V gene lookup returns CDR1 SNHLY and CDR2 FYNNEI. V lost 7 bases and J lost 0, with 7 bases in between. Here the CDR3 reads CASTENSGANVLTF. The DNA of the CDR3 is TGTGCCAGCACCGAGAACTCTGGGGCCAACGTCCTGACTTTC.